This entry lists 20 T cell receptor beta chains sequenced from one sample in a study of T cells after yellow fever vaccination. TCRdb re-called the 5' RACE reads through MiXCR, storing one row per CDR3 protein. The sample lists approximately 250,000 distinct CDR3 sequences; approximately 5.2% were seen once. The sample consisted of CD4+ T cells sorted from PBMCs, taken on the day of the yellow fever booster vaccination. These receptors were collected from a man aged 18-30 years who received the YFV17D yellow fever vaccine.

The gene calls are TRBV12-3 or TRBV12-4 and TRBJ1-2, with D uncertain. The V and J ends lost 1 base and 4 bases respectively, with 10 bases between them. The CDR3 loop spans 14 amino acids. CDR3 in DNA: TGTGCCAGCAGTTTAGGGGAGGAAAGCTATGGCTACACCTTC. Amino acids: CASSLGEESYGYTF.

In its sample, this clonotype was seen a few times. The chain is built from TRBV5-5 and TRBJ1-3, with D hard to call. V was trimmed by 0 bases and J by 0 bases, leaving 7 bases between them. The CDR3 loop spans 15 amino acids. CDR1 and CDR2 from the germline V gene are SGHKS and YYEKEE (reference sequence). The CDR3 nucleotides are TGTGCCAGCAGCTTGGAACTCCACTCTGGAAACACCATATATTTT. Translated, it gives CASSLELHSGNTIYF.

This rearrangement joins TRBV10-3 to TRBJ1-2; D remains ambiguous. The ends were cut back, 0 bases at V and 8 bases at J, with 16 bases in the middle. In germline, CDR1 is ENHRY, CDR2 SYGVKD. The CDR3 covers 15 residues. The CDR3 reads CAISESRTVLGGYTF. The CDR3 DNA is TGTGCCATCAGTGAGTCGAGGACGGTCCTGGGGGGCTACACCTTC.

This chain uses TRBV19 with TRBJ2-3; D ambiguous. CDR3 size: 13 residues. Germline assignment: CDR1 LNHDA and CDR2 SQIVND (reference sequence). V was trimmed by 6 bases and J by 2 bases, leaving 9 bases between them. CDR3 region: CASSDEYTDTQYF. DNA for the CDR3: TGTGCCAGTAGCGACGAGTACACAGATACGCAGTATTTT.

This clonotype was observed a few times. The chain employs TRBV25-1 and TRBJ2-7; the D gene could be TRBD1 or TRBD2 (5 bases each). Between the trimmed V and J ends, which lost 7 bases and 1 base, there was a span of 17 bases. CDR1 and CDR2 (germline): MGHDK, SYGVNS. This CDR3 spans 15 amino acids. The CDR3 DNA follows: TGTGCCAGCAACCCGCCGGGACCGAATTCCTACGAGCAGTACTTC. This translates into CASNPPGPNSYEQYF.

This clonotype was seen a handful of times. The chain employs TRBV11-2 and TRBJ1-4; 7 bases agree with TRBD1. The CDR3 extends over 16 amino acids. CDR1 SGHAT and CDR2 FQNNGV come from the germline V gene. V lost 5 bases and J lost 2; bases outside the gene matches: 8. In DNA, the CDR3 is TGTGCCAGCAGCCCTTTCGGACAGGCCACTAATGAAAAACTGTTTTTT. The encoded protein is CASSPFGQATNEKLFF.

CDR3 in amino acids: CASRRDSNYEQYV. In nucleotides, the CDR3 is TGTGCCAGCAGGAGGGACAGTAACTACGAGCAGTACGTC. V usage is TRBV2 and J usage is TRBJ2-7; 7 bases are shared with TRBD1. Trimming at V came to 6 bases and at J to 3 bases, leaving 5 bases not matched to a gene. The CDR3 has 13 amino acids. CDR1 and CDR2 (germline): SNHLY, FYNNEI.

This clonotype was counted only a few times. The chain joins TRBV12-3 or TRBV12-4 to TRBJ1-2; TRBD1 might be the D (5 bases). The ends were cut back, 3 bases at V and 2 bases at J, with 16 bases in the middle. The CDR3 consists of 16 residues. Here the CDR3 DNA reads TGTGCCAGCAGTTTGAAAATGGGGGGAATCAACTATGGCTACACCTTC. This translates into CASSLKMGGINYGYTF.

The chain uses TRBV15 and TRBJ2-7; 7 nucleotides agree with TRBD1. The CDR3 is made up of 13 amino acids. The junction had 7 bases not matched to a gene; V was cut back by 5 bases and J by 6 bases. Germline assignment: CDR1 LNHNV and CDR2 YYDKDF (reference sequence). CDR3 residues: CATSGTDRTEQYF. The DNA for the CDR3 is TGTGCCACCAGCGGAACGGACAGGACCGAGCAGTACTTC.

This clonotype was observed a handful of times. The rearrangement uses TRBV14 and TRBJ2-1; TRBD2 matches at 8 bases. Trimming cost V 4 bases and J 8 bases; bases outside gene matches: 7. Germline V gives CDR1 SGHDN, CDR2 FVKESK. The CDR3 loop spans 14 amino acids. DNA of the CDR3: TGTGCCAGCAGCCGGTTACTAGCGGCCGATGAGCAGTTCTTC. This sequence encodes CASSRLLAADEQFF.

This clonotype was picked up a small number of times. The chain combines TRBV12-3 or TRBV12-4 with TRBJ1-5, with a possible D match to TRBD1 (6 bases). CDR3 length: 17 amino acids. The V gene lost 8 bases and the J gene lost 0 bases, with 20 bases spanning the gap. This CDR3 is CASSPGGNTYSNQPQHF. CDR3 nucleotides: TGTGCCAGCTCCCCCGGGGGCAACACTTATAGCAATCAGCCCCAGCATTTT.

This clonotype was found many times. This chain uses TRBV24-1 with TRBJ2-2, with D tentatively TRBD1 or TRBD2 (5 bases each). With 3 bases removed from V and 3 bases from J, the gap between germline ends came to 13 bases. CDR3 length: 16 amino acids. CDR1 and CDR2 (germline): KGHDR, SFDVKD. This chain's CDR3 is CATSDGTVDYTGELFF. Written as DNA, the CDR3 is TGTGCCACCAGTGATGGGACGGTGGATTACACCGGGGAGCTGTTTTTT.

This clonotype was seen a few times. The rearrangement joins TRBV12-3 or TRBV12-4 to TRBJ1-4; D not certain. The CDR3 extends over 15 amino acids. V lost 6 bases and J 0 bases, leaving 11 bases between the germline ends. This chain's CDR3 is CASRYTDATNEKLFF. In DNA form, the CDR3 reads TGTGCCAGCAGATACACGGATGCAACTAATGAAAAACTGTTTTTT.

This clonotype was detected only a few times. The CDR3, as DNA: TGTGCCAGCAGTTCGGGGACATTACTAGCCAAAAACATTCAGTACTTC. Protein product: CASSSGTLLAKNIQYF. This chain joins TRBV28 and TRBJ2-4, with D perhaps matching TRBD1 (6 bases). This CDR3 comprises 16 residues. V lost 4 bases, J lost 0 bases, and 13 bases lay in between. Germline V gene lookup returns CDR1 MDHEN and CDR2 SYDVKM.

This chain links TRBV6-6 with TRBJ1-5; D gene ambiguous. This CDR3 contains 12 residues. The germline V gene encodes CDR1 MNHNY and CDR2 SVGAGI (reference sequence). V was shortened by 6 bases and J by 7 bases, with 10 bases between the two germline ends. CDR3 coding DNA: TGTGCCAGCAGGGTGGATGACCAGCCCCAGCATTTT. This sequence encodes CASRVDDQPQHF.

This clonotype was seen many times. This CDR3 is CASRQQGAGSPLHF. For the CDR3, the DNA is TGTGCCAGCAGACAACAGGGAGCGGGTTCACCCCTCCACTTT. The genes are TRBV12-3 or TRBV12-4 and TRBJ1-6; D may be TRBD1 (6 bases). This CDR3 region has 14 residues. V dropped 6 bases and J dropped 9 bases, with 15 bases sitting between them.

V usage is TRBV27 and J usage is TRBJ2-1; D gene unclear. Germline V gene sequence: CDR1 MNHEY, CDR2 SMNVEV (reference sequence). The V end was cut by 6 bases, the J end by 7 bases, with 13 bases between. This CDR3 spans 13 amino acids. CDR3 protein: CASRRLLRNEQFF. CDR3 bases: TGTGCCAGCAGGCGGTTATTGCGTAATGAGCAGTTCTTC.

This clonotype was picked up a small number of times. The CDR3 DNA sequence: TGTGCCAGCAGCCGATGGGACATCGGGAACACTGAAGCTTTCTTT. Its translation: CASSRWDIGNTEAFF. The chain combines TRBV4-2 with TRBJ1-1, with D tentatively TRBD1 (6 bases). Germline CDR1 and CDR2: LGHNA and YNFKEQ. Trimming removed 4 bases from V and 1 base from J, with 13 bases in between. There are 15 residues in the CDR3.

This clonotype was seen a few times. The V call is TRBV3-1, the J call TRBJ1-5; TRBD1 is a possible D gene (6 bases). Trimming shortened V by 3 bases and J by 3 bases, and 12 bases separated the two germline ends. CDR3 length: 15 residues. CDR1 LGHDT and CDR2 YNNKEL come from the germline V gene (reference sequence). CDR3 nucleotides: TGTGCCAGCAGCCAGGGACAAAGCCCCAATCAGCCCCAGCATTTT. Its protein is CASSQGQSPNQPQHF.

This chain joins TRBV30 and TRBJ2-1, with D hard to call. The germline V gene encodes CDR1 GTSNPN and CDR2 SVGIG (reference sequence). The ends were cut back, 1 base at V and 9 bases at J, with 7 bases in the middle. CDR3 length: 11 amino acids. The CDR3 reads CAWSAYGEQFF. CDR3 DNA: TGTGCCTGGAGTGCATACGGTGAGCAGTTCTTC. Full variable domain (remainder filled in from reference TRBV30 and TRBJ2-1): SQTIHQWPATLVQPVGSPLSLECTVEGTSNPNLYWYRQAAGRGLQLLFYSVGIGQISSEVPQNLSASRPQDRQFILSSKKLLLSDSGFYLCAWSAYGEQFFGPGTRLTVL.